Each of the 9 T cell receptor beta chains below was sequenced from the same sample in a study of human T cells and chemical hapten exposure. Each CDR3 protein is one row after TCRdb ran MiXCR on the RACE reads. The repertoire holds about 90,000 distinct CDR3 sequences, with roughly a tenth as singletons. The sample's time point: patch test 1, 2 weeks after DPC sensitization. The treatment: therapeutic diphenylcyclopropenone sensitization with weekly scalp DPC. Specimen: whole blood, collected in connection with sensitization to the hapten diphenylcyclopropenone (DPC). These receptors came from a man in his forties or fifties with alopecia areata. Some clones in this sample may be carry-over from other donors' samples.

This clonotype was seen a few times. The gene calls are TRBV27 and TRBJ2-2, with unresolved D. CDR1 and CDR2 (germline): MNHEY, SMNVEV (reference sequence). This CDR3 spans 10 amino acids. The V end lost 10 bases, the J end lost 2 bases, and 2 bases lay between the germline ends. The DNA of the CDR3 is TGTGCCAATAACACCGGGGAGCTGTTTTTT. Its protein product is CANNTGELFF.

The CDR3 DNA reads TGCAGTGCTAGTAGGGAAAAACTGTTTTTT. Amino acid sequence: CSASREKLFF. The chain is built from TRBV20-1 and TRBJ1-4; the D is unclear. The CDR3 extends over 10 amino acids. Trimming shortened V by 3 bases and J by 8 bases, and 4 bases separated the two germline ends. The V gene's germline CDR1 is DFQATT and CDR2 SNEGSKA (reference sequence).

This clonotype was seen a handful of times. The chain combines TRBV7-3 with TRBJ2-3; D assignment may be TRBD1 or TRBD2 (5 bases each). The germline V gene has CDR1 SGHTA and CDR2 FQGTGA. Trimming shortened V by 0 bases and J by 1 base, and 11 bases separated the two germline ends. This CDR3 has 16 amino acids. CDR3 sequence: CASSLTGGMGTDTQYF. In DNA, the CDR3 is TGTGCCAGCAGCTTAACTGGGGGAATGGGCACAGATACGCAGTATTTT.

A few counts support this clonotype. The chain recombines TRBV7-8 with TRBJ2-2; TRBD1 matches 7 bases. This CDR3 region has 13 residues. J lost 10 bases, V lost 3 bases, and 5 bases had no gene match. Germline V CDR1 and CDR2: SGHVS, FQNEAQ. CDR3 residues: CASSFQGVVELFF. DNA for the CDR3: TGTGCCAGCAGCTTCCAGGGGGTGGTGGAGCTGTTTTTT.

This clonotype was seen more than once but under ten times. The chain recombines TRBV28 with TRBJ1-1; weak D call: TRBD1 (5 bases). The V gene lost 11 bases and the J gene lost 4 bases, with 14 bases spanning the gap. CDR3 length: 12 amino acids. In germline, CDR1 is MDHEN, CDR2 SYDVKM. The CDR3 sequence is CAGGGGTTEAFF. CDR3 in DNA: TGTGCCGGGGGGGGGGGGACCACTGAAGCTTTCTTT.

This clonotype has a count of ten or more. V and J are TRBV5-4 and TRBJ1-1, with 8 bases lining up with TRBD1. There are 14 residues in the CDR3. Germline CDR1 SGHNT, CDR2 YYREEE (reference sequence). V gave up 0 bases and J gave up 5 bases; unmatched junction bases: 3. This CDR3 is CASSLVTGETEAFF. CDR3 sequence (DNA): TGTGCCAGCAGCTTGGTGACAGGGGAGACTGAAGCTTTCTTT.

This clonotype was seen many times. CDR3 DNA sequence: TGCAGTGCTAGCCGACAGGGACTTTTCAATGAGCAGTTCTTC. Translation gives CSASRQGLFNEQFF. The gene calls are TRBV20-1 and TRBJ2-1; a weak D match, TRBD1 (7 bases). The CDR3 is 14 amino acids. V lost 3 bases, J lost 6 bases, and 15 bases lay in between. Germline V gives CDR1 DFQATT, CDR2 SNEGSKA (reference sequence).

This chain links TRBV7-6 with TRBJ2-3; 7 positions match TRBD2. With 4 bases clipped from V and 0 bases from J, the junction kept 10 bases outside the gene matches. Germline lookup yields CDR1 SGHVS and CDR2 FNYEAQ. The CDR3 contains 17 residues. The DNA for the CDR3 is TGTGCCAGCAGCTCATCCTTTAGCGGGCCTAGCACAGATACGCAGTATTTT. It encodes CASSSSFSGPSTDTQYF.

This clonotype was observed many times. The CDR3 sequence is CSARDHEGRGYSNQPQHF. Written as DNA, the CDR3 is TGCAGTGCTAGAGATCATGAAGGTCGGGGGTATAGCAATCAGCCCCAGCATTTT. V and J are TRBV20-1 and TRBJ1-5, with D possibly matching TRBD1 (5 bases). The ends were cut back, 0 bases at V and 0 bases at J, with 18 bases in the middle. From germline, CDR1 is DFQATT and CDR2 SNEGSKA (reference sequence). The CDR3 sequence is 18 residues long.